This T cell receptor beta chain came from a study of human T cells and chemical hapten exposure. TCRdb fed the RACE reads into MiXCR, producing one record per CDR3 protein. The sample includes 90,000 or so distinct CDR3 sequences, about 8% of them seen just once. The CDR3 totals 15 residues. Germline V gives CDR1 SEHNR, CDR2 FQNEAQ (reference sequence). Trimming stripped 6 bases from V and 5 bases from J, with 19 bases between. This clonotype was counted only a few times. Time point specified: pre-sensitization, week 0. Described treatment: therapeutic diphenylcyclopropenone sensitization with weekly scalp DPC.

This receptor was obtained from a man aged 35-49 years with alopecia areata. Some clones in this sample may be carry-over from other donors' samples. Sequenced here: whole blood, sampled in connection with sensitization to the hapten diphenylcyclopropenone (DPC). The genes are TRBV7-9 and TRBJ2-5; D perhaps matches TRBD2 (6 bases). CDR3 region: CASSPGTPTHETQYF. The CDR3 DNA sequence: TGTGCCAGCAGTCCGGGGACTCCCACGCACGAGACCCAGTACTTC.